This record covers a single T cell receptor beta chain. These data come from a study of shared clonotypes between healthy human individuals. The naive CD8 fraction comprised CD45RO-negative cells positively selected for CCR7 and excluded terminally differentiated effector memory CD45RA+ cells. Assay execution proceeded at the deep level. Only in-frame clones appear in the TCRdb table, and some are missing; sequencing was by immunoSEQ multiplex PCR. The repertoire holds roughly 650,000 clones, with approximately 96% as singletons. Per germline, CDR1 SGHAT and CDR2 FQNNGV. The CDR3 contains 16 residues. V shed 4 bases, J shed 5 bases, and the junction held 4 bases outside the gene matches.

The clonotype originates from a young woman in good health. Sequenced: naive CD8+ T cells sorted from blood. The chain has TRBV11-2 and TRBJ2-1; 14 positions match TRBD2. In DNA, the CDR3 is TGTGCCAGCAGCTCGCGGACTAGCGGGAGGCACAATGAGCAGTTCTTC. Amino acids: CASSSRTSGRHNEQFF.